A selection of T cell receptor beta chains follows, all from one sample in a study of CD8 T cells in Susac syndrome. Via MiXCR, TCRdb re-called the immunoSEQ multiplex PCR reads, giving one row per CDR3 protein. Here the sample spans 130,000 to 150,000 distinct CDR3 sequences, 94% being singletons. Sequencing input: CD8+ T cells from PBMCs. The receptors here all came from a human donor in good health. The CDR3 runs from the conserved cysteine through the conserved F or W. D genes are given only for firm matches. Some rows have no size entry. The others give once, few or many, or a class for an expanded clone.

>-|14|TRBJ2-7|-|TRBV30
CAWSVLWRTYEQYF
TGTGCCTGGAGTGTACTGTGGCGGACCTACGAGCAGTACTTC
>-|14|TRBJ2-1|-|TRBV7-9
CASSFGTDYNEQFF
TGTGCCAGCAGCTTCGGGACTGACTACAATGAGCAGTTCTTC
>-|15|TRBJ2-1|-|TRBV6-2/TRBV6-3
CASSYGGPTYNEQFF
TGTGCCAGCAGTTACGGCGGGCCCACCTACAATGAGCAGTTCTTC
>-|14|TRBJ2-3|-|TRBV12-3/TRBV12-4
CASSLLQDTDTQYF
TGTGCCAGCAGTTTGTTACAGGACACAGATACGCAGTATTTT
>-|15|TRBJ1-5|-|TRBV4-3
CASSQGRFINQPQHF
TGCGCCAGCAGCCAAGGACGATTTATCAATCAGCCCCAGCATTTT
>-|13|TRBJ2-1|-|TRBV20-1
CSANGPIGNEQFF
TGCAGTGCTAATGGGCCCATAGGGAATGAGCAGTTCTTC
>-|13|TRBJ2-3|-|TRBV5-4
CASSFVREDTQYF
TGTGCCAGCAGCTTTGTGAGGGAAGATACGCAGTATTTT
>once|11|TRBJ2-7|-|TRBV29-1
CSVMDKDEQYF
TGCAGCGTTATGGATAAGGACGAGCAGTACTTC
>-|14|TRBJ2-7|TRBD2|TRBV5-4
CASSYLGLAVEQYF
TGTGCCAGCAGCTACCTTGGACTAGCAGTTGAGCAGTACTTC
>-|13|TRBJ2-1|-|TRBV4-3
CASSQDPQNEQFF
TGCGCCAGCAGCCAAGATCCCCAGAATGAGCAGTTCTTC
>-|14|TRBJ1-2|-|TRBV19
CASSPNQDNYGYTF
TGTGCCAGTAGCCCAAATCAGGATAACTATGGCTACACCTTC
>-|13|TRBJ2-7|-|TRBV28
CASSLGAGHEQYF
TGTGCCAGCAGTTTGGGGGCGGGACACGAGCAGTACTTC
>-|14|TRBJ2-4|TRBD1|TRBV28
CASSPRTGLNIQYF
TGTGCCAGCAGTCCTCGGACAGGGTTAAACATTCAGTACTTC
>-|13|TRBJ2-1|-|TRBV30
CAWSGGNGDEQFF
TGTGCCTGGAGTGGCGGGAATGGCGATGAGCAGTTCTTC
>-|16|TRBJ2-2|-|TRBV28
CASSLGDNWETGELFF
TGTGCCAGCAGTTTGGGGGACAACTGGGAAACCGGGGAGCTGTTTTTT
>-|15|TRBJ2-7|TRBD2|TRBV4-2
CASSPKATSMGEQYF
TGTGCCAGCAGCCCTAAAGCGACTAGCATGGGCGAGCAGTACTTC
>-|16|TRBJ2-3|TRBD2|TRBV29-1
CSVDGSGRPWEDTQYF
TGCAGCGTTGATGGGAGCGGGAGGCCATGGGAAGATACGCAGTATTTT
>-|14|TRBJ2-6|-|TRBV7-9
CASSQTIGANVLTF
TGTGCCAGCAGCCAGACGATCGGGGCCAACGTCCTGACTTTC
>once|14|TRBJ2-5|-|TRBV15
CATSPRDGKETQYF
TGTGCCACCAGCCCACGGGACGGTAAAGAGACCCAGTACTTC
>-|14|TRBJ2-6|-|TRBV7-3
CASSLSAGANVLTF
TGTGCCAGCAGCTTAAGTGCCGGGGCCAACGTCCTGACTTTC
>-|12|TRBJ1-2|-|TRBV29-1
CSVQTRGYGYTF
TGCAGCGTTCAGACGCGTGGCTATGGCTACACCTTC
>once|13|TRBJ1-1|-|TRBV27
CASSPEPGTTAFF
TGTGCCAGCAGTCCCGAACCCGGGACAACGGCTTTCTTT
>-|13|TRBJ2-7|-|TRBV6-5
CASSYGATYEQYF
TGTGCCAGCAGTTACGGGGCCACCTACGAGCAGTACTTC
>-|13|TRBJ2-3|-|TRBV9
CASSDTQGNTQYF
TGTGCCAGCAGCGATACTCAGGGGAATACGCAGTATTTT
>-|15|TRBJ1-2|-|TRBV20-1
CSASRHRTDDYGYTF
TGCAGTGCTAGCCGGCATAGAACTGACGACTATGGCTACACCTTC
>-|14|TRBJ2-1|TRBD2|TRBV29-1
CSVGLAGDYNEQFF
TGCAGCGTCGGACTAGCGGGAGACTACAATGAGCAGTTCTTC
>-|15|TRBJ2-5|-|TRBV7-2
CASSLGLREWETQYF
TGTGCCAGCAGCTTAGGACTACGTGAGTGGGAGACCCAGTACTTC
>-|12|TRBJ2-7|TRBD2|TRBV20-1
CSLLAGEYEQYF
TGCAGCCTACTAGCGGGCGAATACGAGCAGTACTTC
>-|15|TRBJ2-5|-|TRBV30
CAWSVFSGVMETQYF
TGTGCCTGGAGTGTATTCTCCGGGGTAATGGAGACCCAGTACTTC
>once|19|TRBJ1-5|-|TRBV23-1
CASSHTGAPCSLGNQPQHF
TGCGCCAGCAGTCACACCGGGGCCCCCTGCAGTTTGGGCAATCAGCCCCAGCATTTT
>-|15|TRBJ2-7|-|TRBV29-1
CSVGLETTLEYEQYF
TGCAGCGTTGGACTCGAGACTACGCTGGAATACGAGCAGTACTTC
>-|15|TRBJ2-7|TRBD2|TRBV20-1
CSARDRLAGSYEQYF
TGCAGTGCTAGAGACCGACTAGCGGGAAGTTACGAGCAGTACTTC
>-|15|TRBJ2-3|TRBD2|TRBV5-4
CASSGGTTQVDTQYF
TGTGCCAGCAGCGGGGGGACTACCCAGGTAGATACGCAGTATTTT
>-|13|TRBJ2-1|-|TRBV25-1
CASSRGSYNEQFF
TGTGCCAGCAGCAGGGGCTCCTACAATGAGCAGTTCTTC
>-|15|TRBJ2-2|TRBD1|TRBV30
CAWNSGTGLARELFF
TGTGCCTGGAACTCCGGGACAGGCCTAGCCAGGGAGCTGTTTTTT
>-|14|TRBJ2-7|TRBD1|TRBV12-3/TRBV12-4
CASSSWDRGYEQYF
TGTGCCAGCAGTTCCTGGGACAGGGGTTACGAGCAGTACTTC
>-|12|TRBJ2-7|-|TRBV29-1
CSVSPGPYEQYF
TGCAGCGTTTCCCCAGGTCCGTACGAGCAGTACTTC
>-|10|TRBJ2-1|-|TRBV20-1
CSARDVEQFF
TGCAGTGCTAGAGATGTCGAGCAGTTCTTC
>few|13|TRBJ2-7|-|TRBV24-1
CATSDTRSYEQYF
TGTGCCACCAGTGATACAAGGTCCTACGAGCAGTACTTC
>-|12|TRBJ2-4|-|TRBV7-9
CASSLGEGVQYF
TGTGCCAGCAGCCTGGGCGAGGGCGTTCAGTACTTC
>-|12|TRBJ2-1|TRBD2|TRBV24-1
CATSSSGWDQFF
TGTGCCACCAGTTCTAGCGGTTGGGACCAGTTCTTC
>-|12|TRBJ2-1|-|TRBV12-5
CASGLGENEQFF
TGTGCTAGTGGTTTGGGAGAGAATGAGCAGTTCTTC